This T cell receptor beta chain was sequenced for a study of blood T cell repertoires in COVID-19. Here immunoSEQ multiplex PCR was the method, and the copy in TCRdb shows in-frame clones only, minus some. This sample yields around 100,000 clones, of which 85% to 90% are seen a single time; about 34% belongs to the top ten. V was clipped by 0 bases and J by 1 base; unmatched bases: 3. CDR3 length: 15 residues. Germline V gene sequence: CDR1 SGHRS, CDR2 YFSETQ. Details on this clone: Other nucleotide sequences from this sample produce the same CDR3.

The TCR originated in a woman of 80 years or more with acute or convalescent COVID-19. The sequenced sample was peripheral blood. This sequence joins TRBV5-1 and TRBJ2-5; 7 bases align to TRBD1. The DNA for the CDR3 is TGCGCCAGCAGCTTGGGGGGACAGACCCAAGAGACCCAGTACTTC. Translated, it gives CASSLGGQTQETQYF.